This TCR beta chain was sequenced in a study of T cell changes during pregnancy in multiple sclerosis. Germline trimming cut 0 bases from V and 8 bases from J; bases unmatched to any gene: 13. Germline lookup yields CDR1 SGHRS and CDR2 YFSETQ. The length of the CDR3 is 17 residues. Assay: immunoSEQ multiplex PCR; the TCRdb copy retains only in-frame clones and omits some. The sample shows approximately 68,000 clones, 91% of them seen only once. The origin of this receptor is a female donor in good health, enrolled as a control in a pregnancy study. The starting material was peripheral blood, obtained in the third trimester of pregnancy. V is TRBV5-1 and J is TRBJ1-3; TRBD1 aligns across 8 bases. The CDR3 bases are TGCGCCAGCAGCTTGGAGCTCCGGGACAGGTCTTTACACACCATATATTTT. Translation: CASSLELRDRSLHTIYF.